This TCR beta chain comes out of a study of molecular identifiers for immune sequencing clone quantification. MiXCR, applied by TCRdb to the PCR reads, yields one record per CDR3 protein. The sample records some 680,000 distinct CDR3 sequences, about 25% being singletons. This CDR3 has 16 amino acids. With 4 bases clipped from V and 5 bases from J, the junction kept 8 bases outside the gene matches. This clonotype was detected ten times or more. Using 10%, 30% or 50% RNA, naive CD8 libraries were derived from approximately 20,000 to 980,000 sorted cells. The sequence was obtained from a human donor in good health. Some libraries in this study had Jurkat cell RNA spiked in. This chain joins TRBV12-3 or TRBV12-4 and TRBJ2-3; 11 bases match TRBD2. Input material: naive CD8+ T cells from blood, with Jurkat cell RNA spiked in. Subset of the sample: FACS-sorted CD8+CD4-CCR7+CD45RA+ naive T cells. The CDR3 is CASSSWTSGLVDTQYF. The CDR3 coding sequence is TGTGCCAGCAGTTCATGGACTAGCGGGCTCGTAGATACGCAGTATTTT.